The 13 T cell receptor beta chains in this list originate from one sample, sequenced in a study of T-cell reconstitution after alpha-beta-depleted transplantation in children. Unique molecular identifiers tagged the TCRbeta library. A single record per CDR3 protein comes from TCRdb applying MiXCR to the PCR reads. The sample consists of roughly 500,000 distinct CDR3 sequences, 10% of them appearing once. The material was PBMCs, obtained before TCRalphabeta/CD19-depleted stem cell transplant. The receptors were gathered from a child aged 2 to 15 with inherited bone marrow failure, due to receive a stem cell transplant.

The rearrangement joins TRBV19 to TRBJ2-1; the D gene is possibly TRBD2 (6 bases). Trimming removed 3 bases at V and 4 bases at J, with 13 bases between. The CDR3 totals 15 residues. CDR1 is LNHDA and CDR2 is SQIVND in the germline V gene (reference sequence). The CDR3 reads CASSMSEEGYNEQFF. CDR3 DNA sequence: TGTGCCAGTAGTATGTCCGAGGAGGGGTACAATGAGCAGTTCTTC.

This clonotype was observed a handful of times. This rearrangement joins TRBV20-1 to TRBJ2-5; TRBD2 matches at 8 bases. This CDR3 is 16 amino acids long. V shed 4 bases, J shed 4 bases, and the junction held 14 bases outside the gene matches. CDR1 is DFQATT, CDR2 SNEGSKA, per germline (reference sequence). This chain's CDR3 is CSAIVLRSGSAETQYF. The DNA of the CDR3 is TGCAGTGCTATCGTCCTGAGGAGCGGGAGTGCAGAGACCCAGTACTTC.

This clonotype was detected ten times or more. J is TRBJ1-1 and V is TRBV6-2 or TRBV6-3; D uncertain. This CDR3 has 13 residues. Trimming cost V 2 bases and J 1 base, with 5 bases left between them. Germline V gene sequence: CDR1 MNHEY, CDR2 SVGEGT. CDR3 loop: CASSYGPNTEAFF. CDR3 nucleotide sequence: TGTGCCAGCAGTTACGGACCGAACACTGAAGCTTTCTTT.

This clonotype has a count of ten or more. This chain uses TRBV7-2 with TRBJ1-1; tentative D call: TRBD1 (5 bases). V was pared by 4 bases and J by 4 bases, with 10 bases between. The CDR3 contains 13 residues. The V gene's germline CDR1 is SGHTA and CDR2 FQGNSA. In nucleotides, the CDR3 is TGTGCCAGCAGCTCTGGGGCGCCCACTGAAGCTTTCTTT. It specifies CASSSGAPTEAFF.

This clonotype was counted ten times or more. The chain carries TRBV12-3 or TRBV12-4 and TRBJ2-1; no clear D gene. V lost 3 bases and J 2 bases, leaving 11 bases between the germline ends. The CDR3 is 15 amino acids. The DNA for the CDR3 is TGTGCCAGCAGTTTCGGAAGGCGTCCCTACAATGAGCAGTTCTTC. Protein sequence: CASSFGRRPYNEQFF.

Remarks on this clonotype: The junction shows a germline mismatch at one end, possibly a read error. CDR3 region: CASSPEVQASLVRGYTF. CDR3 bases: TGTGCTAGCAGCCCCGAGGTGCAGGCATCTTTGGTACGTGGCTACACCTTC. This chain joins TRBV7-7 and TRBJ1-2; no reliable D call. CDR3 length: 17 amino acids. Germline V gene data show CDR1 as SSHAT and CDR2 as FNYEAQ (reference sequence).

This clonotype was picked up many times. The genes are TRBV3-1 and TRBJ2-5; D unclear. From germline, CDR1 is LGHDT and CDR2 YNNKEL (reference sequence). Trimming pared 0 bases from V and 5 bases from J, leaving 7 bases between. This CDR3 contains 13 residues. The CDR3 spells CASSQDHEETQYF. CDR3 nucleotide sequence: TGTGCCAGCAGCCAAGATCACGAGGAGACCCAGTACTTC.

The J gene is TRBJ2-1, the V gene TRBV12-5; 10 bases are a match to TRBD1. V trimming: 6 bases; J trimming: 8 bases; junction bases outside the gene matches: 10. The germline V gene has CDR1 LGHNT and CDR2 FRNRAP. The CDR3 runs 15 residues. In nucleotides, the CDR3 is TGTGCTAGTGGGGTCGGGACAGGGGCAATGGATGAGCAGTTCTTC. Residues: CASGVGTGAMDEQFF.

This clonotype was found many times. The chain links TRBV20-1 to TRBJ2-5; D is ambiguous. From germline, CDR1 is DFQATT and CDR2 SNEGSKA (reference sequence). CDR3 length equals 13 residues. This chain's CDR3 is CTTPDGLFETQYF. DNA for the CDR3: TGCACAACCCCGGACGGGTTGTTTGAGACCCAGTACTTC.

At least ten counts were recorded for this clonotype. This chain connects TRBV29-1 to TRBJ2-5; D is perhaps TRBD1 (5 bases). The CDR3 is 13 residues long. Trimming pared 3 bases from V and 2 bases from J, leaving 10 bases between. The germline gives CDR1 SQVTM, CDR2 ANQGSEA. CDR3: CSVETVHQETQYF. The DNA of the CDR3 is TGCAGCGTTGAGACAGTACATCAAGAGACCCAGTACTTC. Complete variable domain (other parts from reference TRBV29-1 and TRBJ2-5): SAVISQKPSRDICQRGTSLTIQCQVDSQVTMMFWYRQQPGQSLTLIATANQGSEATYESGFVIDKFPISRPNLTFSTLTVSNMSPEDSSIYLCSVETVHQETQYFGPGTRLLVL.

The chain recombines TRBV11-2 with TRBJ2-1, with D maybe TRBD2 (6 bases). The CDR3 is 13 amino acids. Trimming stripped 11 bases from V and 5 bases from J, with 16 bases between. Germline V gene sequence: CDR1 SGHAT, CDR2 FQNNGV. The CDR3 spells CASTGTYHNEQFF. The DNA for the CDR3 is TGTGCCTCAACCGGGACTTACCACAATGAGCAGTTCTTC. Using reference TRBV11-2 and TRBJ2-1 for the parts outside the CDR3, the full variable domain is EAGVAQSPRYKIIEKRQSVAFWCNPISGHATLYWYQQILGQGPKLLIQFQNNGVVDDSQLPKDRFSAERLKGVDSTLKIQPAKLEDSAVYLCASTGTYHNEQFFGPGTRLTVL.

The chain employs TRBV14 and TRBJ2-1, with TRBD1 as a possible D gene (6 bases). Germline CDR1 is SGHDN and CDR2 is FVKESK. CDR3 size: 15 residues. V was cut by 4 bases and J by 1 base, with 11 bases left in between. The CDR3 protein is CASSPDSVSYNEQFF. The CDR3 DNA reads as TGTGCCAGCAGCCCGGACAGTGTTTCCTACAATGAGCAGTTCTTC.

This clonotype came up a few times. The CDR3 nucleotides read TGTGCCAGCAGGAGCCCCCATCGGGTGATATACGAGCAGTACTTC. It codes for CASRSPHRVIYEQYF. The rearrangement uses TRBV6-2 or TRBV6-3 and TRBJ2-7; no definite D call. The CDR3 contains 15 residues. The V end lost 6 bases, the J end lost 4 bases, and 19 bases lay between the germline ends. Germline loops: CDR1 MNHEY, CDR2 SVGEGT.